The rows below give T cell receptor beta chains drawn from one sample of a study of shared clonotypes between healthy human individuals. Measured with immunoSEQ multiplex PCR; TCRdb has only the in-frame clones, and not every one. Of about a million clones listed, roughly 80% were seen once; the top ten hold less than 1.5%. The sample was memory CD4+ T cells sorted from blood. These receptors were obtained from a man aged 18 to 29 in good health. Each CDR3 is given with its conserved first and last residue. Fields, in order: D gene, J gene, V gene, clone size, CDR3 protein, CDR3 DNA. A D gene is named only where the DNA matches it firmly. Not every row has a clone size; where given, it reads once, few, many or a size class.

-,TRBJ2-2,TRBV5-1,-,CASSLDPGMGATGELFF,TGCGCCAGCAGCTTGGACCCAGGGATGGGGGCAACCGGGGAGCTGTTTTTT
-,TRBJ1-5,TRBV4-1,-,CASSQESPDRSNQPQHF,TGCGCCAGCAGCCAAGAGTCCCCTGACAGGAGCAATCAGCCCCAGCATTTT
TRBD2,TRBJ2-3,TRBV30,-,CAWSVGGGGTDTQYF,TGTGCCTGGAGTGTAGGCGGGGGGGGCACAGATACGCAGTATTTT
-,TRBJ2-2,TRBV27,-,CASSRGGGTGELFF,TGTGCCAGCAGTCGCGGGGGCGGAACCGGGGAGCTGTTTTTT
TRBD2,TRBJ2-2,TRBV9,-,CASSVGYLWASGNGELFF,TGTGCCAGCAGCGTAGGCTACCTTTGGGCTAGCGGGAACGGGGAGCTGTTTTTT
-,TRBJ1-5,TRBV15,-,CATSLYQPQHF,TGTGCCACCAGCCTGTATCAGCCCCAGCATTTT
TRBD1,TRBJ1-4,TRBV15,-,CATSRSTGANEKLFF,TGTGCCACCAGCAGATCGACAGGGGCTAATGAAAAACTGTTTTTT
TRBD2,TRBJ2-7,TRBV18,-,CASSPRGLAGGSAYEQYF,TGTGCCAGCTCACCAAGGGGACTAGCGGGAGGGTCGGCCTACGAGCAGTACTTC
-,TRBJ1-3,TRBV28,-,CASRVEAGNTIYF,TGTGCCAGCAGAGTGGAGGCTGGAAACACCATATATTTT
-,TRBJ2-7,TRBV28,-,CASFSLIGVESSYEQYF,TGTGCCAGCTTCTCCCTAATAGGAGTGGAAAGCTCCTACGAGCAGTACTTC
-,TRBJ1-2,TRBV9,-,CASSDRTSYGYTF,TGTGCCAGCAGCGACAGAACCAGCTATGGCTACACCTTC
-,TRBJ1-2,TRBV28,-,CASERGDYGYTF,TGTGCCAGCGAACGGGGCGACTATGGCTACACCTTC
TRBD1,TRBJ1-1,TRBV10-3,few,CATTTGDSTEAFF,TGTGCCACCACGACAGGGGATTCCACTGAAGCTTTCTTT
TRBD2,TRBJ2-1,TRBV7-2,-,CASSKTSGNNNEQFF,TGTGCCAGCAGCAAGACTAGCGGAAATAACAATGAGCAGTTCTTC
TRBD1,TRBJ2-5,TRBV27,-,CASSWGQGAETQYF,TGTGCCAGCAGTTGGGGACAGGGGGCCGAGACCCAGTACTTC
-,TRBJ1-1,TRBV6-5,-,CASRAAPVSTEAFF,TGTGCCAGCAGAGCCGCCCCCGTGAGCACTGAAGCTTTCTTT
-,TRBJ2-3,TRBV2,-,CASSEGVPRADTQYF,TGTGCCAGCAGTGAAGGGGTCCCACGAGCAGATACGCAGTATTTT
TRBD2,TRBJ2-1,TRBV11-3,-,CASSLGGVPGSGGVQFF,TGTGCCAGCAGCTTAGGGGGAGTGCCTGGATCGGGAGGGGTCCAGTTCTTC
-,TRBJ1-2,TRBV2,-,CATGTSDRGIGYTF,TGTGCCACCGGGACGTCGGACCGGGGGATAGGCTACACCTTC
-,TRBJ1-3,TRBV11-2,-,CASSLDGIGNTIYF,TGTGCCAGCAGCTTAGATGGAATTGGAAACACCATATATTTT
-,TRBJ1-3,TRBV11-2,-,CASSLTDTGNTIYF,TGTGCCAGCAGCTTGACTGACACTGGAAACACCATATATTTT
TRBD1,TRBJ1-5,TRBV9,-,CASSVGQGASQPQHF,TGTGCCAGCAGCGTAGGCCAGGGGGCGAGTCAGCCCCAGCATTTT
-,TRBJ1-1,TRBV27,-,CASSLFRALNTEAFF,TGTGCCAGCAGTCTGTTTCGAGCACTCAACACTGAAGCTTTCTTT
-,TRBJ1-2,TRBV5-6,-,CASSSGTGLSNYGYTF,TGTGCCAGCAGCTCAGGTACAGGGCTCTCTAACTATGGCTACACCTTC
TRBD2,TRBJ2-3,TRBV27,-,CASSLGLAGNTDTQYF,TGTGCCAGCAGTTTAGGGCTAGCGGGGAACACAGATACGCAGTATTTT
-,TRBJ2-7,TRBV10-3,-,CAISEKVFINEQYF,TGTGCCATCAGTGAAAAGGTGTTTATCAACGAGCAGTACTTC
-,TRBJ1-2,TRBV5-6,few,CASSPVAGAQGSSYGYTF,TGTGCCAGCAGCCCCGTCGCGGGGGCGCAGGGCTCGTCCTATGGCTACACCTTC
-,TRBJ2-7,TRBV28,-,CASSSRTWYEQYF,TGTGCCAGCAGTTCCCGGACCTGGTACGAGCAGTACTTC
-,TRBJ1-6,TRBV2,-,CASRGGITNSPLHF,TGTGCCAGCAGAGGGGGGATTACTAATTCACCCCTCCACTTT
TRBD1,TRBJ1-6,TRBV7-9,few,CASSQDRGPGSPLHF,TGTGCCAGCAGCCAAGACAGGGGCCCTGGGTCACCCCTCCACTTT
TRBD2,TRBJ2-7,TRBV6-6,-,CASSSGLAGAHEQYF,TGTGCCAGCAGCTCGGGACTAGCGGGGGCCCACGAGCAGTACTTC
-,TRBJ1-5,TRBV7-2,-,CASSLGAGAYSNQPQHF,TGTGCCAGCAGCCTAGGGGCGGGGGCCTATAGCAATCAGCCCCAGCATTTT
TRBD2,TRBJ2-5,TRBV5-4,-,CASGTSGGAYETQYF,TGTGCCAGCGGTACTAGCGGGGGGGCTTACGAGACCCAGTACTTC
TRBD2,TRBJ2-5,TRBV7-9,-,CASSQPTSGAETQYF,TGTGCCAGCAGCCAACCGACTAGCGGAGCGGAGACCCAGTACTTC
TRBD2,TRBJ2-7,TRBV10-1,-,CASSEGTSGANYEQYF,TGCGCCAGCAGTGAGGGGACTAGCGGGGCGAACTACGAGCAGTACTTC
-,TRBJ1-1,TRBV27,few,CASSFEGRGTEAFF,TGTGCCAGCAGTTTTGAGGGGCGAGGCACTGAAGCTTTCTTT
-,TRBJ2-7,TRBV10-3,-,CAIRDRSYEQYF,TGTGCCATCAGGGACAGAAGCTACGAGCAGTACTTC
TRBD2,TRBJ2-3,TRBV30,-,CAWSPGLAGFTDTQYF,TGTGCCTGGAGTCCTGGACTAGCGGGGTTCACAGATACGCAGTATTTT
-,TRBJ2-5,TRBV11-1,once,CASSPRAGGEETQYF,TGTGCCAGCAGCCCAAGAGCCGGGGGCGAAGAGACCCAGTACTTC
-,TRBJ1-4,TRBV19,-,CASSNFGREKLFF,TGTGCCAGTAGTAATTTTGGACGCGAAAAACTGTTTTTT
TRBD2,TRBJ2-3,TRBV27,-,CASSLGAGGLDTQYF,TGTGCCAGCAGTTTAGGGGCGGGAGGGTTAGATACGCAGTATTTT
-,TRBJ2-1,TRBV21-1,-,CASSKKALESGRGNEQFF,TGTGCCAGCAGCAAGAAAGCCTTAGAAAGCGGGCGAGGGAATGAGCAGTTCTTC
TRBD2,TRBJ2-1,TRBV7-9,-,CASSSGTSRYNEQFF,TGTGCCAGCAGCTCCGGGACTAGCAGATACAATGAGCAGTTCTTC
-,TRBJ1-5,TRBV19,-,CASTRTKGNQPQHF,TGTGCCAGTACCCGGACAAAAGGCAATCAGCCCCAGCATTTT
-,TRBJ2-5,TRBV2,once,CASSERIAAYF,TGTGCCAGCAGTGAGAGAATAGCGGCGTACTTC
-,TRBJ2-6,TRBV5-4,few,CASSANLPSGANVLTF,TGTGCCAGCAGTGCTAACCTTCCCTCTGGGGCCAACGTCCTGACTTTC
-,TRBJ1-2,TRBV6-1,-,CASSEQTVTGYTF,TGTGCCAGCAGTGAACAGACCGTTACGGGCTACACCTTC
-,TRBJ1-5,TRBV7-2,-,CASSLVAGVSQPQHF,TGTGCCAGCAGCTTAGTCGCGGGGGTGAGCCAGCCCCAGCATTTT
TRBD1,TRBJ1-6,TRBV6-1,-,CATGQGQGSPLHF,TGTGCCACGGGACAGGGGCAGGGTTCACCCCTCCACTTT
TRBD2,TRBJ2-7,TRBV30,-,CAWSVLASGLPRESEQYF,TGTGCCTGGAGTGTACTAGCTAGCGGCTTACCTCGAGAGAGCGAGCAGTACTTC